What follows are 20 T cell receptor beta chains derived from one specimen sequenced in a study of T cell repertoires in cytomegalovirus infection. TCRdb re-called the reads through MiXCR, storing one row per CDR3 protein. The sample includes about 830,000 distinct CDR3 sequences, 32% seen only once; the top ten take roughly 12%. Their target antigens are unknown. The starting material was cultured CD8+ T cells from PBMCs, obtained from culture after CMV antigen stimulation. These receptors were taken from a human donor in good health (CMV status not recorded). Some clones in this sample may be carry-over from other donors' samples.

J is TRBJ1-5 and V is TRBV2, with 8 bases identical to TRBD1. The CDR3 is 14 amino acids. The V and J ends lost 6 bases and 7 bases, in that order; junction bases with no gene match: 8. The germline gives CDR1 SNHLY, CDR2 FYNNEI. CDR3 nucleotides: TGTGCCAGCAGAGACAGGGGATGGAAACAGCCCCAGCATTTT. Its translation: CASRDRGWKQPQHF.

This clonotype occurred many times. The chain combines TRBV7-6 with TRBJ2-5, with D unresolved. V was clipped by 3 bases and J by 0 bases, with 23 bases between them. Looked up from germline, CDR1 is SGHVS and CDR2 is FNYEAQ. The CDR3 consists of 19 residues. The CDR3 DNA is TGTGCCAGCAGCTTTTTCGCACCTCTACCGGGTATGAACCAAGAGACCCAGTACTTC. This encodes CASSFFAPLPGMNQETQYF.

This clonotype was seen a few times. The chain employs TRBV7-2 and TRBJ2-1, with TRBD2 identical over 9 bases. V lost 4 bases and J lost 1; bases outside the gene matches: 14. Germline V gene sequence: CDR1 SGHTA, CDR2 FQGNSA. The CDR3 has 19 amino acids. The CDR3 loop is CASSSPLDRGGASYNEQFF. In DNA, the CDR3 is TGTGCCAGCAGCTCACCTCTGGATCGCGGGGGGGCTTCCTACAATGAGCAGTTCTTC.

The chain recombines TRBV7-1 with TRBJ1-2; unclear D gene. TRBV7-1 belongs to the ORF category, with a function that is uncertain. The germline V and J ends were trimmed by 5 bases and 3 bases, with 22 bases remaining between them. This CDR3 is 17 amino acids long. This chain's CDR3 is CASSHLPGRIGDYGYTF. The CDR3, as DNA: TGTGCCAGCAGCCATTTACCCGGGAGAATAGGCGACTATGGCTACACCTTC.

This clonotype came up a few times. The J gene is TRBJ2-7, the V gene TRBV5-4; D ambiguous. CDR1 is SGHNT and CDR2 is YYREEE in the germline V gene (reference sequence). V was clipped by 3 bases and J by 2 bases, with 12 bases between them. The CDR3 sequence is 14 residues long. CDR3 residues: CASSSPHDPYEQYF. The CDR3 DNA sequence: TGTGCCAGCAGCTCCCCACATGACCCCTACGAGCAGTACTTC.

This clonotype was counted once. DNA for the CDR3: TGTGCCAGCAGGCCAGGGATATGGCATCGCGATAATTCACCCCTCCACTTT. Translation gives CASRPGIWHRDNSPLHF. This chain joins TRBV5-6 and TRBJ1-6, with D possibly TRBD1 on 5 matching bases. Germline CDR1 reads SGHDT; CDR2 reads YYEEEE. This CDR3 has 17 amino acids. The V and J ends lost 5 bases and 5 bases respectively, with 20 bases between them.

The chain couples TRBV12-3 or TRBV12-4 to TRBJ1-1; D gene unclear. Trimming cost V 2 bases and J 10 bases, with 14 bases left between them. There are 13 residues in the CDR3. The CDR3 spells CASSLPVRSRAFF. The DNA for the CDR3 is TGTGCCAGCAGTTTACCCGTCAGATCGCGAGCTTTCTTT.

This clonotype was seen a handful of times. The CDR3 loop reads CASSQGVNSPLHF. Here the CDR3 DNA reads TGTGCCAGCAGCCAGGGGGTCAATTCACCCCTCCACTTT. V gene TRBV27 combines with J gene TRBJ1-6; 7 bases map to TRBD1. This CDR3 is built from 13 residues. The germline V gene has CDR1 MNHEY and CDR2 SMNVEV (reference sequence). Losses at the gene ends were 6 bases for V and 7 bases for J; bases not matched to a gene: 3.

This clonotype was seen a handful of times. The CDR3 region is CASSHLQGALNNEQFF. DNA of the CDR3: TGTGCCAGCAGCCATCTACAGGGGGCTTTAAACAATGAGCAGTTCTTC. V usage is TRBV4-2 and J usage is TRBJ2-1; 9 nucleotides align to TRBD1. Unmatched junction bases numbered 8, after V lost 3 bases and J lost 5 bases. Germline CDR1 is LGHNA and CDR2 is YNFKEQ. The CDR3 sequence is 16 residues long.

The V and J genes are TRBV19 and TRBJ2-1, with D perhaps given as TRBD1 or TRBD2 (5 bases each). CDR1 and CDR2 (germline): LNHDA, SQIVND (reference sequence). V dropped 6 bases and J dropped 0 bases, with 9 bases sitting between them. This CDR3 has 14 amino acids. The CDR3 reads CASSGDGSYNEQFF. Here the CDR3 DNA reads TGTGCCAGTAGCGGGGACGGCTCCTACAATGAGCAGTTCTTC.

The chain employs TRBV7-2 and TRBJ2-1; D remains ambiguous. Germline V lookup: CDR1 SGHTA, CDR2 FQGNSA. The CDR3 sequence is 16 residues long. V lost 5 bases and J lost 4, with 18 bases in between. The CDR3 DNA follows: TGTGCCAGCAGCGGAATGAACAGAGAAGAATACAATGAGCAGTTCTTC. Translating gives CASSGMNREEYNEQFF.

The chain recombines TRBV10-3 with TRBJ2-2; 8 bases match TRBD1. The V segment lost 3 bases and the J segment 2 bases; nucleotides outside the gene matches: 2. The CDR3 is made up of 15 amino acids. Germline lookup yields CDR1 ENHRY and CDR2 SYGVKD. CDR3 protein: CAISEQGGNTGELFF. The DNA for the CDR3 is TGTGCCATCAGTGAACAGGGGGGAAACACCGGGGAGCTGTTTTTT.

J is TRBJ1-2 and V is TRBV29-1; no clear D gene. This CDR3 has 13 residues. V lost 6 bases, J lost 4 bases, and 15 bases lay in between. Germline V gene lookup returns CDR1 SQVTM and CDR2 ANQGSEA. The DNA for the CDR3 is TGCAGCGTCCTACTTGGGTTAGGCTATGGCTACACCTTC. It translates to CSVLLGLGYGYTF. Complete variable domain (other parts from reference TRBV29-1 and TRBJ1-2): SAVISQKPSRDICQRGTSLTIQCQVDSQVTMMFWYRQQPGQSLTLIATANQGSEATYESGFVIDKFPISRPNLTFSTLTVSNMSPEDSSIYLCSVLLGLGYGYTFGSGTRLTVV.

This clonotype was counted many times. V usage is TRBV7-9 and J usage is TRBJ1-6; D is unresolved. Germline loops: CDR1 SEHNR, CDR2 FQNEAQ (reference sequence). The CDR3 contains 12 residues. V shed 0 bases and J shed 12 bases, with 6 bases lying between them. The CDR3 DNA is TGTGCCAGCAGCTTAGCTTCCCGACCCCTCCACTTT. Translation gives CASSLASRPLHF.

This clonotype was picked up many times. The rearrangement joins TRBV7-8 to TRBJ1-2, with TRBD1 identical over 7 bases. The CDR3 has 14 amino acids. Germline V gene data show CDR1 as SGHVS and CDR2 as FQNEAQ. With 1 base clipped from V and 9 bases from J, the junction kept 8 bases outside the gene matches. CDR3 nucleotides: TGTGCCAGCAGCTTAGACGCGACAGGGAGAAGCTACACCTTC. It specifies CASSLDATGRSYTF.

The chain is built from TRBV7-9 and TRBJ2-3, with 16 bases fitting TRBD2. This CDR3 contains 19 residues. V dropped 0 bases and J dropped 4; count of bases not matched to a gene: 7. Germline V gene data show CDR1 as SEHNR and CDR2 as FQNEAQ (reference sequence). CDR3 protein: CASSLAPGLAGGPSDTQYF. In DNA form, the CDR3 reads TGTGCCAGCAGCTTAGCTCCGGGACTAGCGGGGGGGCCCTCAGATACGCAGTATTTT.

This clonotype occurred a few times. The chain couples TRBV20-1 to TRBJ2-5; D possibly corresponds to TRBD1 (7 bases). V was shortened by 0 bases and J by 5 bases, with 19 bases between the two germline ends. The CDR3 runs 16 residues. CDR1 is DFQATT, CDR2 SNEGSKA, per germline (reference sequence). CDR3 coding DNA: TGCAGTGCTAGAGATTTGGCCAGGCGGGGACAGGAGACCCAGTACTTC. It encodes CSARDLARRGQETQYF.

The chain carries TRBV6-5 and TRBJ2-1; tentative D call: TRBD1 (6 bases). This CDR3 is built from 14 residues. The ends were cut back, 2 bases at V and 6 bases at J, with 11 bases in the middle. Germline V gene data show CDR1 as MNHEY and CDR2 as SVGAGI. As DNA, the CDR3 is TGTGCCAGCAGTTACGGGACACACATCAATGAGCAGTTCTTC. It yields the protein CASSYGTHINEQFF.

This chain connects TRBV27 to TRBJ2-6; D is perhaps TRBD1 (5 bases). The germline V gene encodes CDR1 MNHEY and CDR2 SMNVEV (reference sequence). The CDR3 spans 15 residues. V lost 6 bases to trimming and J lost 7 bases, with 16 bases between them. The CDR3 bases are TGTGCCAGCAGGGACGGAGAAGGGGTCGCCAACGTCCTGACTTTC. Translating gives CASRDGEGVANVLTF.

This clonotype was picked up many times. The V and J genes are TRBV7-9 and TRBJ1-1; 9 positions match TRBD1. The CDR3 is 16 amino acids. In germline, CDR1 is SEHNR, CDR2 FQNEAQ (reference sequence). Unmatched junction bases numbered 7, after V lost 5 bases and J lost 0 bases. CDR3 region: CASSTRDRDLNTEAFF. In nucleotides, the CDR3 is TGTGCCAGCAGCACCCGGGACAGGGACTTGAACACTGAAGCTTTCTTT.